This note documents a single TCR beta chain sequence. Trimming cost V 1 base and J 1 base, with 9 bases left between them. CDR1 is SGHDT and CDR2 is YYEEEE in the germline V gene. The CDR3 covers 14 residues. Sequenced by immunoSEQ multiplex PCR; TCRdb stores in-frame clones only, minus some. This table has some 22,000 clones, about 90% appearing once. The data are from a study of chemoradiotherapy in HPV16-positive cancers. Study at large: Functional T-cell assays on a couple of HPV16-positive patients' cells defined candidate HPV-specific clones and common TCR motifs.

This TCR came from a human donor with HPV-associated anogenital cancer. The chain joins TRBV5-6 to TRBJ2-7; D is unclear. The sample consisted of blood, taken from a patient who underwent chemoradiotherapy. CDR3 nucleotide sequence: TGTGCCAGCAGCTTGATCCTTAAATCCTACGAGCAGTACTTC. Residues: CASSLILKSYEQYF.